The 13 T cell receptor beta chains in this list originate from one sample, sequenced in a study of T cell repertoires in cytomegalovirus infection. TCRdb redid the calling of the reads with MiXCR, one entry per CDR3 protein. The sample holds tens of thousands of distinct CDR3 sequences, roughly half seen once. These TCRs are of unknown antigen specificity. This specimen consisted of CD8+ T cells from cultured PBMCs, obtained from culture after CMV antigen stimulation. These receptors were obtained from a human donor in good health (CMV status not recorded). Some clones in this sample may be carry-over from other donors' samples.

Turning to this clonotype: At one end, the junction sequence differs from germline, possibly due to a read error. The chain joins TRBV7-1 to TRBJ2-7; possibly TRBD1 or TRBD2 for D (5 bases each). TRBV7-1 is reported as an ORF; its role is uncertain. CDR3 size: 13 residues. The CDR3 loop reads CAGSGTDSYEQYF. CDR3 nucleotides: TGTGCCGGCAGTGGGACGGACTCCTACGAGCAGTACTTC.

This clonotype appeared a few times. The CDR3 region has the DNA TGCAGCGGGGGGGGAGGGGAACAAGAGACCCAGTACTTC. It encodes CSGGGGEQETQYF. V usage is TRBV29-1 and J usage is TRBJ2-5; 7 nucleotides line up with TRBD2. Germline V lookup: CDR1 SQVTM, CDR2 ANQGSEA. Losses at the gene ends were 7 bases for V and 2 bases for J; bases not matched to a gene: 7. The CDR3 is made up of 13 amino acids.

The chain has TRBV4-1 and TRBJ1-4; no reliable D call. CDR1 is MGHRA and CDR2 is YSYEKL in the germline V gene. V was cut by 1 base and J by 3 bases, with 12 bases left in between. The CDR3 spans 16 residues. The CDR3 DNA follows: TGCGCCAGCAGCCAAGGTCAGAGTACCTCTAATGAAAAACTGTTTTTT. Translation: CASSQGQSTSNEKLFF.

This chain joins TRBV15 and TRBJ1-1, with 8 nucleotides matching TRBD1. The trim removed 5 bases at V and 3 bases at J, leaving 14 bases unmatched. The CDR3 spans 17 residues. Germline lookup yields CDR1 LNHNV and CDR2 YYDKDF (reference sequence). This CDR3 is CATSDRDRSSVDTEAFF. DNA of the CDR3: TGTGCCACCAGCGACCGGGACAGGTCCTCCGTGGACACTGAAGCTTTCTTT. Using reference TRBV15 and TRBJ1-1 for the parts outside the CDR3, the full variable domain is DAMVIQNPRYQVTQFGKPVTLSCSQTLNHNVMYWYQQKSSQAPKLLFHYYDKDFNNEADTPDNFQSRRPNTSFCFLDIRSPGLGDTAMYLCATSDRDRSSVDTEAFFGQGTRLTVV.

V gene TRBV12-5 combines with J gene TRBJ2-5; D gene unclear. In germline, CDR1 is LGHNT, CDR2 FRNRAP. The CDR3 is 14 residues long. Trimming removed 2 bases at V and 5 bases at J, with 12 bases between. CDR3 residues: CASGLSSARETQYF. The CDR3 DNA sequence: TGTGCTAGTGGTTTGAGCTCGGCGAGGGAGACCCAGTACTTC.

This clonotype was observed a handful of times. This chain links TRBV7-6 with TRBJ1-3; 7 bases map to TRBD1. This CDR3 has 17 residues. Losses at the gene ends were 5 bases for V and 3 bases for J; bases not matched to a gene: 13. Germline CDR1 is SGHVS and CDR2 is FNYEAQ. The CDR3 is CASSVYVGGGSGNTIYF. CDR3 nucleotides: TGTGCCAGCAGCGTATACGTAGGGGGCGGGAGTGGAAACACCATATATTTT.

The chain carries TRBV28 and TRBJ2-2, with D hard to call. Trimming removed 2 bases at V and 5 bases at J, with 6 bases between. CDR3 size: 13 residues. CDR1 is MDHEN and CDR2 is SYDVKM in the germline V gene. CDR3 bases: TGTGCCAGCAGTTTAGTCCCGACCGGGGAGCTGTTTTTT. Translated, it gives CASSLVPTGELFF.

This clonotype occurred a few times. The chain uses TRBV12-3 or TRBV12-4 and TRBJ2-3; 8 bases agree with TRBD2. The CDR3 runs to 17 residues. Germline trimming cut 6 bases from V and 2 bases from J; bases unmatched to any gene: 13. The CDR3 nucleotides read TGTGCCAGCAGCGGGGGGGCTGGGCGGGTGGACACAGATACGCAGTATTTT. Translating gives CASSGGAGRVDTDTQYF.

CDR3 in DNA: TGTGCCAGCAGTGAAGGAAAGGCTTTCACAGATACGCAGTATTTT. It translates to CASSEGKAFTDTQYF. The rearrangement uses TRBV6-1 and TRBJ2-3; D unresolved. Germline V gene sequence: CDR1 MNHNS, CDR2 SASEGT. CDR3 size: 15 residues. The V and J ends lost 1 base and 2 bases respectively, with 10 bases between them.

This rearrangement joins TRBV7-9 to TRBJ1-6, with 7 positions matching TRBD1. Trimming removed 7 bases from V and 6 bases from J; junction bases left unmatched: 9. In germline, CDR1 is SEHNR, CDR2 FQNEAQ (reference sequence). The CDR3 has 15 residues. As DNA, the CDR3 is TGTGCCAGCACCAAGGGGGCTGGGGTTAATTCACCCCTCCACTTT. Amino acids: CASTKGAGVNSPLHF.

Only a few counts were recorded for this clonotype. The chain recombines TRBV6-1 with TRBJ1-5, with 7 bases aligning to TRBD1. J lost 1 base, V lost 1 base, and 7 bases had no gene match. The CDR3 loop spans 17 amino acids. CDR1 is MNHNS, CDR2 SASEGT, per germline. Here the CDR3 reads CASSEVIGGGSNQPQHF. CDR3 coding DNA: TGTGCCAGCAGTGAAGTGATAGGGGGCGGCAGCAATCAGCCCCAGCATTTT.

Only a few counts were recorded for this clonotype. J is TRBJ2-3 and V is TRBV28; TRBD2 aligns across 14 bases. The V and J ends lost 3 bases and 6 bases, in that order; junction bases with no gene match: 5. The germline V gene encodes CDR1 MDHEN and CDR2 SYDVKM. CDR3 length: 16 amino acids. DNA of the CDR3: TGTGCCAGCAGTTTCCGAGGACTAGCGGGAGGTGATACGCAGTATTTT. It is translated as CASSFRGLAGGDTQYF.

V gene TRBV7-9 combines with J gene TRBJ1-1; D remains unclear. Germline V gene sequence: CDR1 SEHNR, CDR2 FQNEAQ (reference sequence). The ends were cut back, 5 bases at V and 10 bases at J, with 23 bases in the middle. The CDR3 is 15 amino acids. The CDR3 here is CASSRSGRTGSGAFF. CDR3 DNA sequence: TGTGCCAGCAGCCGTTCGGGCAGGACCGGATCAGGAGCTTTCTTT.